This entry is about one T cell receptor beta chain. Sequenced by immunoSEQ multiplex PCR; TCRdb stores in-frame clones only, minus some. Of 74,000 or so clones in the sample, 96% were seen once. This specimen comes from a study of technical replicates of blood from several donors. Input material: T cells isolated from PBMCs. The receptor comes from a human donor in good health.

In nucleotides, the CDR3 is TGTGCCAGCAGCGTAGCTCGCGGGAGTAACAATGAGCAGTTCTTC. This gives the protein CASSVARGSNNEQFF. The chain recombines TRBV9 with TRBJ2-1; TRBD2 matches at 7 bases. The CDR3 is 15 amino acids. The germline CDR1 and CDR2 sequences are SGDLS and YYNGEE. With V trimmed by 0 bases and J by 5 bases, 5 bases remained unmatched.